This TCR beta chain was recovered during a study of T cell responses to AZD1222 COVID-19 vaccine. General study results and limits: White British ancestry dominated among donors, who included more females, and clonal diversity was possibly underestimated. Per reports, nearly half of all spike-specific TCRs target regions that are unmutated in variants.

As regards this clone: Its antigen is still unknown.

Germline V lookup: CDR1 SGHRS, CDR2 YFSETQ. This CDR3 has 13 residues. Deletions cut 4 bases from V and 1 base from J, with 9 bases between. TCRdb's copy holds only in-frame clones and misses some; the assay was immunoSEQ multiplex PCR. The profile shows 110,000 to 150,000 clones, around 90% of them singletons. This sequence was found in an adult in good health. The chain links TRBV5-1 to TRBJ2-7; no clear D. This material consisted of peripheral blood, taken on day 0 of AZD1222 vaccination. CDR3 protein: CASSDNPSYEQYF. CDR3 coding DNA: TGCGCCAGCAGCGACAACCCATCCTACGAGCAGTACTTC.